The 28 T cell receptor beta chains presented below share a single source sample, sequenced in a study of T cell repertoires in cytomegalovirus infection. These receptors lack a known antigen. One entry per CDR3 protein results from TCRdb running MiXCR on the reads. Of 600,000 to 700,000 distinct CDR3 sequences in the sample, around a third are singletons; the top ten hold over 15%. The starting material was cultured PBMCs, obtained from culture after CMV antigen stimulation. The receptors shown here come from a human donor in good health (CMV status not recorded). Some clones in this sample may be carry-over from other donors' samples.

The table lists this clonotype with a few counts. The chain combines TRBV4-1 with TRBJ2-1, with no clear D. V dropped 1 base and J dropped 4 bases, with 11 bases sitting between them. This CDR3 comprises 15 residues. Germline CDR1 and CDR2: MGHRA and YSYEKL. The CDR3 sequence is CASSQADQQYNEQFF. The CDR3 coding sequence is TGCGCCAGCAGCCAAGCCGACCAACAGTACAATGAGCAGTTCTTC.

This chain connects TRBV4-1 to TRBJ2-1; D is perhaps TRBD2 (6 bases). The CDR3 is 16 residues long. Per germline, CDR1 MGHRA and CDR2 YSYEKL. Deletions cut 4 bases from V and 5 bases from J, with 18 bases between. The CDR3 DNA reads TGCGCCAGCAGCCCCTCTTTGGCGGGGAGCCACAATGAGCAGTTCTTC. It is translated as CASSPSLAGSHNEQFF.

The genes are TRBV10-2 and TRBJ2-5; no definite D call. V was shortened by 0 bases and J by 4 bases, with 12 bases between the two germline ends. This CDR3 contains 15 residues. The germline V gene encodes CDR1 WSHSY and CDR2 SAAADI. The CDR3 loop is CASSESFWKVETQYF. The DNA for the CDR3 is TGCGCCAGCAGTGAGTCTTTTTGGAAGGTAGAGACCCAGTACTTC.

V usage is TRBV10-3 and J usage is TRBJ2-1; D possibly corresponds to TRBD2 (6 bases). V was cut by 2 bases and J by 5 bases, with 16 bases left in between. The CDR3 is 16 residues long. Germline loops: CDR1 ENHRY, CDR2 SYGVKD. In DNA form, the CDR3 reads TGTGCCATCAGTGAGCTGAGGGACTCCCGGAACAATGAGCAGTTCTTC. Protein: CAISELRDSRNNEQFF.

The CDR3 nucleotides are TGTGCCAGCAGTTTGTTTCCCCCGGGACTAGGGGGTTTAGATACGCAGTATTTT. Its protein is CASSLFPPGLGGLDTQYF. This chain links TRBV27 with TRBJ2-3; 8 bases agree with TRBD2. This CDR3 contains 18 residues. Germline V gives CDR1 MNHEY, CDR2 SMNVEV (reference sequence). The trim removed 3 bases at V and 5 bases at J, leaving 16 bases unmatched.

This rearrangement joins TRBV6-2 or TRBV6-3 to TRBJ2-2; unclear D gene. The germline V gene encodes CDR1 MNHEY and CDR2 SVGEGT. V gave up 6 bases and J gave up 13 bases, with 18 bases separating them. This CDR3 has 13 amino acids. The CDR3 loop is CASRPPGVSALFF. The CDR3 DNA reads TGTGCCAGCAGGCCCCCGGGTGTCTCCGCGCTGTTTTTT.

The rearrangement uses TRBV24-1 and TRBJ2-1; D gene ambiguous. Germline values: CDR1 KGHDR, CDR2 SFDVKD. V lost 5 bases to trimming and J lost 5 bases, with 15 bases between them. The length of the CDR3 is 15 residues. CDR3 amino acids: CATSALWQRDNEQFF. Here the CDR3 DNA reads TGTGCCACCAGTGCGCTGTGGCAGCGAGACAATGAGCAGTTCTTC.

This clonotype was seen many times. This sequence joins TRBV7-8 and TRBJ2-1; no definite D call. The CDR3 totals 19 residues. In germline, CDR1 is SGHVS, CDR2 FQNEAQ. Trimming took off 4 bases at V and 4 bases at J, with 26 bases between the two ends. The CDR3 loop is CASSSAMSSRLPYYNEQFF. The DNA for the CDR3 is TGTGCCAGCAGCTCTGCAATGAGTAGTCGTCTCCCCTATTACAATGAGCAGTTCTTC.

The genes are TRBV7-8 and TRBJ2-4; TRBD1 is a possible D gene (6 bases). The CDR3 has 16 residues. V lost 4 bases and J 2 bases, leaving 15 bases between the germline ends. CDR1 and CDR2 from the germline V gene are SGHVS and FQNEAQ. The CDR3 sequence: CASSSPGQLSKNIQYF. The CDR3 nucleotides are TGTGCCAGCAGCTCCCCCGGACAGTTATCCAAAAACATTCAGTACTTC. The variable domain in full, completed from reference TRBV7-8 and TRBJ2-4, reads GAGVSQSPRYKVAKRGQDVALRCDPISGHVSLFWYQQALGQGPEFLTYFQNEAQLDKSGLPSDRFFAERPEGSVSTLKIQRTQQEDSAVYLCASSSPGQLSKNIQYFGAGTRLSVL.

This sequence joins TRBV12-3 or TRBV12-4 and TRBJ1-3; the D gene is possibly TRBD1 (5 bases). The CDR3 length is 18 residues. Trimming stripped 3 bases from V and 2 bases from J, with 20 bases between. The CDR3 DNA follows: TGTGCCAGCAGTTTGTGGCAGGGTGCCCCCTTAACTGGAAACACCATATATTTT. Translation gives CASSLWQGAPLTGNTIYF.

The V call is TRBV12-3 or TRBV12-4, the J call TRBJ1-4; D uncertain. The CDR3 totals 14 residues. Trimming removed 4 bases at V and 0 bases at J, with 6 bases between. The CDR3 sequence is CASSSRATNEKLFF. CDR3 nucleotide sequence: TGTGCCAGCAGTTCAAGGGCAACTAATGAAAAACTGTTTTTT.

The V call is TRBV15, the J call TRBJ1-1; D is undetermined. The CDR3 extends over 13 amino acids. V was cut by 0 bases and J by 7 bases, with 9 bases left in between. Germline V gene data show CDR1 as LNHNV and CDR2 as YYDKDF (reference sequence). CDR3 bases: TGTGCCACCAGCAGAGATAGCGAAAATGAAGCTTTCTTT. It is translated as CATSRDSENEAFF.

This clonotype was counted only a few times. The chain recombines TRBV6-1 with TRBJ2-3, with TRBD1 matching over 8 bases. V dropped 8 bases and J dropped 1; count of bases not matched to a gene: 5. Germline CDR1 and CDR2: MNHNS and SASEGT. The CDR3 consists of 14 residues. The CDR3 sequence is CASFPGQGTDTQYF. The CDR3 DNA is TGTGCCAGCTTCCCGGGACAGGGCACAGATACGCAGTATTTT.

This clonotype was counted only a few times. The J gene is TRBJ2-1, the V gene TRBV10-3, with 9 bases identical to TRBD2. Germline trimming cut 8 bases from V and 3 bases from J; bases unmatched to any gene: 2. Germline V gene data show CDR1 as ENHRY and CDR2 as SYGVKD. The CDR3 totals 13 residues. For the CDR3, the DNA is TGTGCCATCCGGCGGGAGGGCTACAATGAGCAGTTCTTC. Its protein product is CAIRREGYNEQFF.

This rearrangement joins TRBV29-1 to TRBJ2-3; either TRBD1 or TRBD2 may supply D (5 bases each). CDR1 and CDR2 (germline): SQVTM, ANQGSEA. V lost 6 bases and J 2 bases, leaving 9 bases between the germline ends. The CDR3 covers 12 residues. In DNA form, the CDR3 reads TGCAGCGTGATGGGGGACACAGATACGCAGTATTTT. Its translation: CSVMGDTDTQYF.

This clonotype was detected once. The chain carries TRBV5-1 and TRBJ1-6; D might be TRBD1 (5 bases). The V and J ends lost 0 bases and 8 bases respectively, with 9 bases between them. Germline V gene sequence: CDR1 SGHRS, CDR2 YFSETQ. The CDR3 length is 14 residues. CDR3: CASSLVGDDSPLHF. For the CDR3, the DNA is TGCGCCAGCAGCTTGGTAGGGGACGATTCACCCCTCCACTTT.

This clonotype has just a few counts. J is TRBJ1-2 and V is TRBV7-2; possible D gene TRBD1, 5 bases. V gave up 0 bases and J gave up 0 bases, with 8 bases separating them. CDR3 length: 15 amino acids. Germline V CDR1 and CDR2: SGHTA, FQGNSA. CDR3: CASSLAGGANYGYTF. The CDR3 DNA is TGTGCCAGCAGCTTAGCGGGGGGAGCTAACTATGGCTACACCTTC. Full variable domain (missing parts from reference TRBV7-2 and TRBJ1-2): GAGVSQSPSNKVTEKGKDVELRCDPISGHTALYWYRQSLGQGLEFLIYFQGNSAPDKSGLPSDRFSAERTGGSVSTLTIQRTQQEDSAVYLCASSLAGGANYGYTFGSGTRLTVV.

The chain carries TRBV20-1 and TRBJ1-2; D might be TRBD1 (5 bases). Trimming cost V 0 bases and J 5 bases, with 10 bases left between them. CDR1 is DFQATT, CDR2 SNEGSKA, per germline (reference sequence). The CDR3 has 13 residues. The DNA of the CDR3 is TGCAGTGCTAGAGATTGGGGGGATTATGGCTACACCTTC. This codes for CSARDWGDYGYTF.

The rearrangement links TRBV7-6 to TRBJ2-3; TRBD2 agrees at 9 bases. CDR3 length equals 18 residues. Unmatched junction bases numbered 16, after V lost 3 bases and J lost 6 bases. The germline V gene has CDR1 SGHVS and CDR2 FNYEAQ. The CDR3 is CASSFIAGALSLRDTQYF. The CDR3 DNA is TGTGCCAGCAGCTTCATAGCGGGGGCCCTCAGTCTGCGGGATACGCAGTATTTT.

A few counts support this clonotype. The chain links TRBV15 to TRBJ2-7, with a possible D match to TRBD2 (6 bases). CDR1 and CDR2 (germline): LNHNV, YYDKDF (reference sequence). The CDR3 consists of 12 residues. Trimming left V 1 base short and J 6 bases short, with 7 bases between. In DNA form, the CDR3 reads TGTGCCACCAGCAGAGTGGGGGGCGAGCAGTACTTC. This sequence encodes CATSRVGGEQYF. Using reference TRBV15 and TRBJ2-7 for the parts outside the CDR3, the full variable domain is DAMVIQNPRYQVTQFGKPVTLSCSQTLNHNVMYWYQQKSSQAPKLLFHYYDKDFNNEADTPDNFQSRRPNTSFCFLDIRSPGLGDTAMYLCATSRVGGEQYFGPGTRLTVT.

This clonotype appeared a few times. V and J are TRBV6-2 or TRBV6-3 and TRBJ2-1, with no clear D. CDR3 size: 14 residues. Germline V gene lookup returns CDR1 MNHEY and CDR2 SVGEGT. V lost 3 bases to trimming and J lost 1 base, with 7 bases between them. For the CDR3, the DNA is TGTGCCAGCAGTTATCGAAGTTCCTACAATGAGCAGTTCTTC. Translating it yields CASSYRSSYNEQFF.

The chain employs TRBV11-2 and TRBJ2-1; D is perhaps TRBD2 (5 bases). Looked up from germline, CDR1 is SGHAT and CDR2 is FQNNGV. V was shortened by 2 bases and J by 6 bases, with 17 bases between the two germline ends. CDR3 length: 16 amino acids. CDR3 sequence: CASSLSQRHVGNEQFF. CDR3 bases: TGTGCCAGCAGCTTATCCCAGCGGCATGTGGGCAATGAGCAGTTCTTC.

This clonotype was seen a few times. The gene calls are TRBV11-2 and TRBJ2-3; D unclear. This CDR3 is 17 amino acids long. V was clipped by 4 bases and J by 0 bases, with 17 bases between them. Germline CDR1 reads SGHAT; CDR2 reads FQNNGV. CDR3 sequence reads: CASSSLWGSSSTDTQYF. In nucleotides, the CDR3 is TGTGCCAGCAGCTCCCTTTGGGGTTCCTCTAGCACAGATACGCAGTATTTT.

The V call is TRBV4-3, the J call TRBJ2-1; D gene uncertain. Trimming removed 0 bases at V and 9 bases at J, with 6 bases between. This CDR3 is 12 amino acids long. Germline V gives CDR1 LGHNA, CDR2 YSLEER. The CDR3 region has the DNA TGCGCCAGCAGCCAAGAGTCCAGTGAGCAGTTCTTC. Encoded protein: CASSQESSEQFF.

Here the CDR3 reads CASSFMTGGGSEAFF. The CDR3 DNA reads as TGTGCCAGCAGCTTTATGACAGGGGGCGGGAGTGAAGCTTTCTTT. The genes are TRBV7-6 and TRBJ1-1, with 10 nucleotides matching TRBD1. Trimming removed 3 bases from V and 7 bases from J; junction bases left unmatched: 8. CDR3 length: 15 residues. CDR1 is SGHVS and CDR2 is FNYEAQ in the germline V gene.

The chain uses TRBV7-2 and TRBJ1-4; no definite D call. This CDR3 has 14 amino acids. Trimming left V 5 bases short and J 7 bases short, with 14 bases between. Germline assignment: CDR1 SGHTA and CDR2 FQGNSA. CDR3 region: CASSTGPRPEKLFF. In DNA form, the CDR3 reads TGTGCCAGCAGCACCGGGCCACGGCCTGAAAAACTGTTTTTT.

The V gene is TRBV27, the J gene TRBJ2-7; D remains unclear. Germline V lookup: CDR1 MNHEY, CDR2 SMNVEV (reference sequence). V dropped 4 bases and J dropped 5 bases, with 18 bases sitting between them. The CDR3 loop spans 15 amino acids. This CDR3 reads CASSSGRLLVDEQYF. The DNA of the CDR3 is TGTGCCAGCAGTTCAGGACGGCTTTTGGTGGACGAGCAGTACTTC.

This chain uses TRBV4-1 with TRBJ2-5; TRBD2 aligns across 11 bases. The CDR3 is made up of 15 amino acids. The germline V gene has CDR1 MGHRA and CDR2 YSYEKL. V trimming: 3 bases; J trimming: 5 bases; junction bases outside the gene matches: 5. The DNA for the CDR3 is TGCGCCAGCAGCCACCGACTAGCGGGGCGGGAGACCCAGTACTTC. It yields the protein CASSHRLAGRETQYF.